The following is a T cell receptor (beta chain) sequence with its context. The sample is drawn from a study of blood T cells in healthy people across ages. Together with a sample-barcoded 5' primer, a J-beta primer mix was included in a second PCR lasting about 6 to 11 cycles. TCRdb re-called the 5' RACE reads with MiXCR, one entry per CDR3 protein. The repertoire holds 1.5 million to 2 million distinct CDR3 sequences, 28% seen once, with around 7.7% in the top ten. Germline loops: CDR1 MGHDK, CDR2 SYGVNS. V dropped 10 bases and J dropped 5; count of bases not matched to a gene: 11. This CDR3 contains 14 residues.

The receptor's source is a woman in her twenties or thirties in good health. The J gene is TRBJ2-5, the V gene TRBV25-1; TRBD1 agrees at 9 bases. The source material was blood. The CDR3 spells CANRITGGAETQYF. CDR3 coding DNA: TGTGCCAACAGAATTACAGGGGGCGCGGAGACCCAGTACTTC.